Reported below is one T cell receptor beta chain. Antigen unknown. The CDR3 is 11 amino acids. V was trimmed by 6 bases and J by 7 bases, leaving 9 bases between them. Germline V lookup: CDR1 MNHEY, CDR2 SVGAGI. The source of the sample is a study of post-analysis software for immune sequencing data. Overall study context: In terms of disease course, relapsing-remitting, secondary progressive and progressive-relapsing multiple sclerosis were included. Study conclusions and caveats: Same-batch preparations were strongly co-clustered by F measure. Significantly lower normalized Chao1 diversity was seen in multiple sclerosis patients than in controls. With TRBV5-6, TRBV5-1 and TRBV20-1 included, 5 or 6 TRBV segments were more frequent in patients than in controls.

Sequencing libraries made from TCR beta cDNA carried unique molecular identifiers. TCRdb processed the PCR reads anew with MiXCR; each CDR3 protein has one entry. The table shows some 370,000 distinct CDR3 sequences, with approximately 33% occurring only once. Sequencing input: blood. The receptor was isolated from a girl aged 10-17 years with multiple sclerosis. The rearrangement joins TRBV6-5 to TRBJ1-2; D is unresolved. CDR3 in amino acids: CASRSVTGYTF. DNA of the CDR3: TGTGCCAGCAGATCAGTGACTGGCTACACCTTC.